What follows are 29 T cell receptor beta chains derived from one specimen sequenced in a study of shared clonotypes between healthy human individuals. Only in-frame clones appear in the TCRdb table, and some are missing; sequencing was by immunoSEQ multiplex PCR. The table lists 150,000 to 200,000 clones, 85% to 95% of them singletons. Sequencing input: naive CD4+ T cells sorted from blood. Subset here: CD45RA+ positively selected. Receptor source: a woman in her twenties or thirties in good health.

The chain recombines TRBV6-5 with TRBJ1-1; no firm D call. Germline CDR1 MNHEY, CDR2 SVGAGI. The V end lost 8 bases, the J end lost 3 bases, and 13 bases lay between the germline ends. This CDR3 comprises 13 residues. The CDR3 region is CASGKRTDTEAFF. CDR3 nucleotide sequence: TGTGCCAGCGGAAAAAGGACCGACACTGAAGCTTTCTTT.

V gene TRBV28 combines with J gene TRBJ1-1, with 8 bases fitting TRBD1. Germline CDR1 and CDR2: MDHEN and SYDVKM. The CDR3 has 13 residues. V was pared by 6 bases and J by 5 bases, with 5 bases of the junction left unmatched. CDR3 protein: CASRTTGVTEAFF. The CDR3 coding sequence is TGTGCCAGCAGAACGACAGGGGTGACTGAAGCTTTCTTT.

This sequence joins TRBV6-1 and TRBJ2-7, with D unresolved. Germline lookup yields CDR1 MNHNS and CDR2 SASEGT. The CDR3 is 9 residues long. The V and J ends lost 8 bases and 6 bases respectively, with 5 bases between them. The CDR3 coding sequence is TGTGCCAGCTTCGGCGAGCAGTACTTC. Translating gives CASFGEQYF.

The CDR3 region has the DNA TGTGCCTGGAGTCTCGGGGTCCACGAGCAGTACTTC. Its protein product is CAWSLGVHEQYF. This chain connects TRBV30 to TRBJ2-7; a weak D match, TRBD2 (5 bases). This CDR3 has 12 amino acids. The ends were cut back, 2 bases at V and 5 bases at J, with 10 bases in the middle. The V gene's germline CDR1 is GTSNPN and CDR2 SVGIG (reference sequence).

J is TRBJ2-6 and V is TRBV5-1; D unresolved. The CDR3 has 16 residues. V lost 1 base, J lost 2 bases, and 10 bases lay in between. Germline CDR1 and CDR2: SGHRS and YFSETQ. CDR3 region: CASSLWPGTGANVLTF. The DNA of the CDR3 is TGCGCCAGCAGCTTGTGGCCGGGCACTGGGGCCAACGTCCTGACTTTC.

The chain is built from TRBV28 and TRBJ2-5; maybe TRBD1 (6 bases). The DNA end lines up better with TRBJ2-7; the J call may be wrong. CDR3 size: 13 residues. CDR1 MDHEN and CDR2 SYDVKM come from the germline V gene. CDR3 DNA sequence: TGTGCCAGCAGTTTTGGCAGGGGCTACGAGCAGTACTTC. This sequence encodes CASSFGRGYEQYF.

The chain joins TRBV6-1 to TRBJ1-1; no clear D gene. Trimming removed 6 bases from V and 3 bases from J, with 17 bases in between. The CDR3 consists of 15 residues. Germline-derived CDR1 and CDR2 are MNHNS and SASEGT. The CDR3 DNA sequence: TGTGCCAGCAGCTCCCTCGAGGGAGTATACACTGAAGCTTTCTTT. This sequence encodes CASSSLEGVYTEAFF.

The CDR3 loop reads CASNAGASGNTIYF. The CDR3 DNA is TGTGCCAGCAATGCAGGGGCCTCTGGAAACACCATATATTTT. The chain has TRBV5-5 and TRBJ1-3; a possible D gene is TRBD1 (6 bases). Trimming left V 6 bases short and J 0 bases short, with 10 bases between. The CDR3 contains 14 residues. CDR1 and CDR2 (germline): SGHKS, YYEKEE (reference sequence).

V gene TRBV11-3 combines with J gene TRBJ1-1, with D possibly being TRBD1 (6 bases). Germline V CDR1 and CDR2: SGHNT, YENEEA. The CDR3 spans 13 residues. V lost 4 bases and J 0 bases, leaving 6 bases between the germline ends. In DNA, the CDR3 is TGTGCCAGCAGCTCAGGGGTGAACACTGAAGCTTTCTTT. Translating it yields CASSSGVNTEAFF.

This sequence joins TRBV7-9 and TRBJ2-5; TRBD2 matches at 7 bases. The J call is in doubt because the DNA end fits TRBJ2-7 better. The CDR3 loop spans 15 amino acids. Germline V gives CDR1 SEHNR, CDR2 FQNEAQ (reference sequence). CDR3 sequence (DNA): TGTGCCAGCACACCCCGGGTGGGGGGGATCCACGAGCAGTACTTC. It translates to CASTPRVGGIHEQYF.

This clone has a handful of counts. Written as DNA, the CDR3 is TGTGCCAGCACCCGCGGCGTTCCGAGCGGGATCGAGCAGTACTTC. Its translation is CASTRGVPSGIEQYF. The V gene is TRBV28, the J gene TRBJ2-7; 7 bases align to TRBD2. CDR1 is MDHEN, CDR2 SYDVKM, per germline. After removal of 7 bases from V and 6 bases from J, the junction contained 15 bases not matched to a gene. CDR3 length: 15 amino acids. The entire variable domain, with the rest obtained from reference TRBV28 and TRBJ2-7, is as follows: DVKVTQSSRYLVKRTGEKVFLECVQDMDHENMFWYRQDPGLGLRLIYFSYDVKMKEKGDIPEGYSVSREKKERFSLILESASTNQTSMYLCASTRGVPSGIEQYFGPGTRLTVT.

The chain links TRBV18 to TRBJ2-7; the D gene is possibly TRBD2 (6 bases). Germline CDR1 KGHSH, CDR2 LQKENI. Between the trimmed V and J ends, which lost 4 bases and 0 bases, there was a span of 10 bases. The CDR3 loop spans 14 amino acids. CDR3 bases: TGTGCCAGCTCACGGGACTCAAGCTCCTACGAGCAGTACTTC. Amino acids: CASSRDSSSYEQYF. The full variable domain, its missing parts supplied by reference TRBV18 and TRBJ2-7, is NAGVMQNPRHLVRRRGQEARLRCSPMKGHSHVYWYRQLPEEGLKFMVYLQKENIIDESGMPKERFSAEFPKEGPSILRIQQVVRGDSAAYFCASSRDSSSYEQYFGPGTRLTVT.

The chain uses TRBV11-2 and TRBJ1-1; TRBD1 is a possible D gene (6 bases). The ends were cut back, 5 bases at V and 1 base at J, with 14 bases in the middle. Germline assignment: CDR1 SGHAT and CDR2 FQNNGV. CDR3 size: 15 residues. CDR3 in DNA: TGTGCCAGCAGCGGGTACAGGGAGAGGAACACTGAAGCTTTCTTT. It specifies CASSGYRERNTEAFF.

This rearrangement joins TRBV14 to TRBJ2-7, with TRBD1 matching over 7 bases. The CDR3 covers 16 residues. Germline CDR1 reads SGHDN; CDR2 reads FVKESK. Germline trimming cut 2 bases from V and 5 bases from J; bases unmatched to any gene: 12. CDR3 nucleotide sequence: TGTGCCAGCAGCCAAACCCTGACAGGGTTACTCCACGAGCAGTACTTC. This codes for CASSQTLTGLLHEQYF.

The V and J genes are TRBV2 and TRBJ2-2; D possibly corresponds to TRBD2 (6 bases). There are 14 residues in the CDR3. Germline V gene lookup returns CDR1 SNHLY and CDR2 FYNNEI. V was pared by 6 bases and J by 4 bases, with 12 bases between. DNA of the CDR3: TGTGCCAGCAGCGCTAGGAGGGTCACCGGGGAGCTGTTTTTT. As protein: CASSARRVTGELFF.

The chain recombines TRBV7-8 with TRBJ2-7; a weak D match, TRBD2 (6 bases). V was pared by 6 bases and J by 0 bases, with 12 bases between. The CDR3 contains 14 residues. Germline V gives CDR1 SGHVS, CDR2 FQNEAQ. Here the CDR3 DNA reads TGTGCCAGCAGTCGGGACTGGAGCTCCTACGAGCAGTACTTC. Its translation is CASSRDWSSYEQYF.

The gene calls are TRBV10-3 and TRBJ1-2; 8 bases fit TRBD1. Germline lookup yields CDR1 ENHRY and CDR2 SYGVKD. CDR3 length: 15 residues. After removal of 3 bases from V and 6 bases from J, the junction contained 9 bases not matched to a gene. This chain's CDR3 is CAISEPGQERDGYTF. For the CDR3, the DNA is TGTGCCATCAGTGAACCGGGACAGGAAAGGGATGGCTACACCTTC.

The rearrangement uses TRBV27 and TRBJ2-7; TRBD2 matches 10 bases. Germline assignment: CDR1 MNHEY and CDR2 SMNVEV (reference sequence). The CDR3 extends over 18 amino acids. With V trimmed by 1 base and J by 1 base, 10 bases remained unmatched. For the CDR3, the DNA is TGTGCCAGCAGTTTATTAGCGCTAGCGGGAGATTTGTCCTACGAGCAGTACTTC. Amino acids: CASSLLALAGDLSYEQYF.

The chain uses TRBV6-5 and TRBJ1-1; D not resolved. V lost 4 bases, J lost 4 bases, and 13 bases lay in between. The CDR3 length is 14 residues. Per the germline V gene, CDR1 is MNHEY and CDR2 is SVGAGI. In DNA form, the CDR3 reads TGTGCCAGCAGTTCTAACTCAGCCGTCACTGAAGCTTTCTTT. Translating it yields CASSSNSAVTEAFF.

J is TRBJ1-4 and V is TRBV5-1; D might be TRBD1 (6 bases). CDR3 length equals 15 residues. The V gene lost 5 bases and the J gene lost 0 bases, with 11 bases spanning the gap. Germline CDR1 reads SGHRS; CDR2 reads YFSETQ. CDR3 coding DNA: TGCGCCAGCAGACGGACAGCTGCAACTAATGAAAAACTGTTTTTT. It codes for CASRRTAATNEKLFF.

The rearrangement uses TRBV7-9 and TRBJ2-5, with D perhaps TRBD2 (5 bases). Trimming stripped 2 bases from V and 5 bases from J, with 9 bases between. The germline V gene has CDR1 SEHNR and CDR2 FQNEAQ (reference sequence). CDR3 size: 13 residues. CDR3 residues: CASSLPSMETQYF. The CDR3 nucleotides are TGTGCCAGCAGCTTACCTAGCATGGAGACCCAGTACTTC.

This sequence joins TRBV7-6 and TRBJ1-1; 7 positions match TRBD1. The J segment lost 6 bases and the V segment lost 2 bases, leaving 9 bases of the junction unmatched. The germline gives CDR1 SGHVS, CDR2 FNYEAQ. CDR3 length: 15 residues. The DNA of the CDR3 is TGTGCCAGCAGCTTAAGGACAGGTGAGGAGGCTGAAGCTTTCTTT. Translated: CASSLRTGEEAEAFF. Full variable domain (outside the CDR3, taken from reference TRBV7-6 and TRBJ1-1): GAGVSQSPRYKVTKRGQDVALRCDPISGHVSLYWYRQALGQGPEFLTYFNYEAQQDKSGLPNDRFSAERPEGSISTLTIQRTEQRDSAMYRCASSLRTGEEAEAFFGQGTRLTVV.

This clone has only one observation. The chain employs TRBV4-1 and TRBJ2-6; 7 bases line up with TRBD1. This CDR3 region has 16 residues. Germline values: CDR1 MGHRA, CDR2 YSYEKL. V was clipped by 3 bases and J by 2 bases; unmatched bases: 4. This chain's CDR3 is CASSHKGGAGANVLTF. The CDR3 nucleotides read TGCGCCAGCAGCCACAAAGGGGGCGCTGGGGCCAACGTCCTGACTTTC.

The genes are TRBV29-1 and TRBJ1-1; the match to TRBD1 covers 7 bases. The length of the CDR3 is 13 residues. The junction had 4 bases not matched to a gene; V was cut back by 4 bases and J by 2 bases. Germline loops: CDR1 SQVTM, CDR2 ANQGSEA. For the CDR3, the DNA is TGCAGCGTTGGACAGGGATTTAACACTGAAGCTTTCTTT. This encodes CSVGQGFNTEAFF. Filled out from reference TRBV29-1 and TRBJ1-1, the complete variable domain reads SAVISQKPSRDICQRGTSLTIQCQVDSQVTMMFWYRQQPGQSLTLIATANQGSEATYESGFVIDKFPISRPNLTFSTLTVSNMSPEDSSIYLCSVGQGFNTEAFFGQGTRLTVV.

This chain joins TRBV27 and TRBJ2-1; D is ambiguous. The CDR3 totals 12 residues. Germline V gene lookup returns CDR1 MNHEY and CDR2 SMNVEV (reference sequence). V dropped 4 bases and J dropped 4 bases, with 5 bases sitting between them. Here the CDR3 reads CASSSVYNEQFF. As DNA, the CDR3 is TGTGCCAGCAGTTCGGTTTACAATGAGCAGTTCTTC.

The chain employs TRBV28 and TRBJ2-7; D not certain. Germline CDR1 and CDR2: MDHEN and SYDVKM. This CDR3 is built from 14 residues. The V gene lost 2 bases and the J gene lost 2 bases, with 10 bases spanning the gap. The CDR3 spells CASSLVPATYEQYF. CDR3 coding DNA: TGTGCCAGCAGTTTAGTCCCAGCAACCTACGAGCAGTACTTC.

V is TRBV5-8 and J is TRBJ1-2; maybe TRBD1 (6 bases). The CDR3 covers 16 residues. V was cut by 4 bases and J by 3 bases, with 19 bases left in between. Germline lookup yields CDR1 SGHTS and CDR2 YDEGEE. The CDR3 reads CASSRDITPWDYGYTF. CDR3 DNA sequence: TGTGCCAGCAGCCGGGACATTACTCCTTGGGACTATGGCTACACCTTC.

This clone occurred once. This chain uses TRBV6-1 with TRBJ2-7; 10 nucleotides line up with TRBD1. This CDR3 comprises 15 residues. Losses at the gene ends were 6 bases for V and 1 base for J; bases not matched to a gene: 6. Germline V lookup: CDR1 MNHNS, CDR2 SASEGT. The CDR3 DNA reads TGTGCCAGCAGATCGGACAGGGGGGGGTCCTACGAGCAGTACTTC. It codes for CASRSDRGGSYEQYF.

The chain joins TRBV10-3 to TRBJ2-7, with 10 bases identical to TRBD2. The CDR3 runs 15 residues. The germline CDR1 and CDR2 sequences are ENHRY and SYGVKD. V was clipped by 4 bases and J by 5 bases; unmatched bases: 8. The CDR3: CAISGGGTSADEQYF. DNA for the CDR3: TGTGCCATCAGTGGTGGGGGGACTAGCGCCGACGAGCAGTACTTC.